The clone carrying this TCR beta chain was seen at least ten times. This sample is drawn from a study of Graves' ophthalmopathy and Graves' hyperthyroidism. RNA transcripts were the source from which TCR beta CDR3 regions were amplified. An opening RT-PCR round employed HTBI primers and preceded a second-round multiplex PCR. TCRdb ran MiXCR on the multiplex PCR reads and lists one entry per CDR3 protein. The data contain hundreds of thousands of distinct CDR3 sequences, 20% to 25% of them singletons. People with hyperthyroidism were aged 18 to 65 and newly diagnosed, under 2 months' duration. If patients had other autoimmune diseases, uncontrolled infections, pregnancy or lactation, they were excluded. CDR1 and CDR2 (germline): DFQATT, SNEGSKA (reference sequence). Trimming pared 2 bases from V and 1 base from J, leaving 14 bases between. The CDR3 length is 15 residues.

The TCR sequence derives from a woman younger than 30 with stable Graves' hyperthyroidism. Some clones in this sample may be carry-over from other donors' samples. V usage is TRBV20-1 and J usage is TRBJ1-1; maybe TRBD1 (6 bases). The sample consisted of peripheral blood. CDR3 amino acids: CSARQTGFGNTEAFF. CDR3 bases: TGCAGTGCTAGACAAACAGGGTTTGGGAACACTGAAGCTTTCTTT.